This TCR beta chain appears in the sequencing data of a study of blood T cell repertoires in COVID-19 (dated by TCRdb to the early 2020s). For the wider study: The collaborator samples originated in the United States, Italy and Spain and spanned the acute and convalescent phases of COVID-19. The prospective study material was composed of cDNA or gDNA derived from T cells, B-cell-depleted T cells, or PBMCs. Subjects who had been exposed to COVID-19, were actively infected with it, or had recovered from it provided the deeply sampled blood TCRbeta repertoires that made up the dataset. The repertoires were released in a freely available public database meant as a resource for research on the immune response to SARS-CoV-2. The samples were drawn from the first 160 participants of the ongoing ImmuneRACE study and from more than 1,000 subjects provided by 6 global collaborators. The sample metadata nearly always contained a de-identified subject ID, COVID-19 status, age in years and sex. Where available, HLA class I and class II types were taken from metadata supplied by the sample provider and were not determined by assay-based typing. What the work shows at the level of the full study, not this receptor alone: The quantity of clinical and demographic metadata differed by source and by participant and was supplied without curation.

With respect to this clone: The antigen this receptor binds is unknown. It has no much larger one-base neighbor in the sample; base qualities were not kept.

The immunoSEQ Assay, a bias-controlled multiplex PCR, was used to amplify TCRbeta CDR3 regions from genomic DNA. As for the original processing: Nucleated cell counts per sample were estimated from amplification of reference gene primers within the assay. Sequence reads were collapsed and filtered to measure the absolute abundance of every unique TCRbeta CDR3 rearrangement. For each sample, productive Simpson clonality was calculated as the square root of Simpson's diversity index across productive rearrangements. Here the immuneACCESS table is served through TCRdb, limited to in-frame sequences with V and J called. Missing clones are a known gap in these copies; in checked studies unresolved V genes cover under half, and the rest lacks a known reason. D and trimming come from the DNA, and the V and J calls and clone size come from that table. A total of about 120,000 clones appear in this sample, 90% of them only once. 3.8% of the sample comes from the top ten.

According to the germline V gene, CDR1 reads KGHSH and CDR2 reads LQKENI. The junction shows trimming of 1 base on V and 4 bases on J, plus 14 bases between the germline ends. The CDR3 starts with the cysteine, ends with the phenylalanine, and has 15 residues. The entry retains the CDR3 DNA only, 45 bases that are in frame from base 1. At one collaborating source in Seattle, patients were enrolled during active infection and were followed longitudinally through the course of disease. Whole blood was collected in K2EDTA tubes by collaborating institutions according to the institutions' own protocols. For TCRbeta analysis, collaborators shipped samples as frozen whole blood, isolated PBMCs, or DNA extracted from either of those sample types.

The V and J segments used are TRBV18 and TRBJ2-7, and the D gene may be TRBD2, 5 bases matching. This TCR was recovered from a woman aged 55-75 years with COVID-19, enrolled during active disease. Sequenced sample: peripheral blood. For the CDR3, the sequence is CASSPRSGSGYEQYF. The sequenced DNA is TGTGCCAGCTCACCACGTTCGGGGAGCGGTTACGAGCAGTACTTC.